One and the same sample provided the 19 T cell receptor beta chains below, sequenced in a study of blood T cell repertoires in COVID-19. TCRdb's table, derived via immunoSEQ multiplex PCR, lists solely in-frame clones and lacks some. This sample has some 100,000 clones, with around 90% found just once. The sequenced sample was peripheral blood. The receptors derive from a man between 50 and 59 years old with COVID-19, enrolled during active disease.

The chain employs TRBV30 and TRBJ1-2, with D unresolved. CDR1 is GTSNPN and CDR2 is SVGIG in the germline V gene (reference sequence). V dropped 1 base and J dropped 4 bases, with 7 bases sitting between them. This CDR3 comprises 12 residues. The CDR3 region is CAWSAFSYGYTF. As DNA, the CDR3 is TGTGCCTGGAGTGCCTTCAGCTATGGCTACACCTTC.

The chain links TRBV7-9 to TRBJ2-1; TRBD1 is a possible D gene (5 bases). Germline CDR1 and CDR2: SEHNR and FQNEAQ (reference sequence). V was shortened by 11 bases and J by 0 bases, with 20 bases between the two germline ends. The length of the CDR3 is 16 residues. The CDR3 DNA follows: TGTGCCTCTGGCGGCCAGACAGCCCCCTCCTACAATGAGCAGTTCTTC. Protein sequence: CASGGQTAPSYNEQFF. The variable domain in full, completed from reference TRBV7-9 and TRBJ2-1, reads DTGVSQNPRHKITKRGQNVTFRCDPISEHNRLYWYRQTLGQGPEFLTYFQNEAQLEKSRLLSDRFSAERPKGSFSTLEIQRTEQGDSAMYLCASGGQTAPSYNEQFFGPGTRLTVL.

The V call is TRBV5-1, the J call TRBJ1-6; 8 nucleotides match TRBD1. CDR1 and CDR2 (germline): SGHRS, YFSETQ. Germline trimming cut 0 bases from V and 10 bases from J; bases unmatched to any gene: 3. CDR3 length equals 14 residues. The chain's CDR3 is CASSLGQGMSPLHF. Written as DNA, the CDR3 is TGCGCCAGCAGCTTGGGACAGGGGATGTCACCCCTCCACTTT.

This clone has just one count. This sequence joins TRBV27 and TRBJ1-2; possibly TRBD1 for D (5 bases). V was shortened by 3 bases and J by 4 bases, with 9 bases between the two germline ends. CDR1 and CDR2 from the germline V gene are MNHEY and SMNVEV (reference sequence). The CDR3 spans 13 residues. As DNA, the CDR3 is TGTGCCAGCAGTTTTGACAGCCTCTATGGCTACACCTTC. This gives the protein CASSFDSLYGYTF.

The chain has TRBV10-2 and TRBJ1-5; 8 bases are shared with TRBD1. CDR1 is WSHSY, CDR2 SAAADI, per germline. CDR3 size: 16 residues. With 6 bases clipped from V and 5 bases from J, the junction kept 12 bases outside the gene matches. This chain's CDR3 is CASRPTGRGRDQPQHF. As DNA, the CDR3 is TGCGCCAGCAGACCCACGGGCAGGGGGCGAGATCAGCCCCAGCATTTT.

The chain links TRBV4-1 to TRBJ1-1, with D unresolved. The CDR3 consists of 15 residues. The germline CDR1 and CDR2 sequences are MGHRA and YSYEKL. Between the trimmed V and J ends, which lost 0 bases and 1 base, there was a span of 9 bases. The CDR3 region is CASSQDQYTNTEAFF. The CDR3 bases are TGCGCCAGCAGCCAAGATCAGTATACGAACACTGAAGCTTTCTTT.

The chain links TRBV5-6 to TRBJ1-6; 9 nucleotides line up with TRBD1. The CDR3 has 14 amino acids. Germline-derived CDR1 and CDR2 are SGHDT and YYEEEE. V lost 3 bases, J lost 6 bases, and 1 base stayed unmatched. CDR3 region: CASSWGQGNSPLHF. DNA for the CDR3: TGTGCCAGCAGCTGGGGACAGGGTAATTCACCCCTCCACTTT.

This clone came up a few times. The rearrangement links TRBV5-6 to TRBJ1-5; perhaps TRBD1 as D (6 bases). CDR1 and CDR2 (germline): SGHDT, YYEEEE. The CDR3 consists of 12 residues. Trimming took off 4 bases at V and 5 bases at J, with 7 bases between the two ends. Here the CDR3 DNA reads TGTGCCAGCAGCAACAGGGATCAGCCCCAGCATTTT. Encoded protein: CASSNRDQPQHF.

The chain is built from TRBV5-1 and TRBJ2-5; D not resolved. Germline CDR1 SGHRS, CDR2 YFSETQ. Trimming took 0 bases from V and 4 from J, leaving 4 bases between them. This CDR3 region has 12 residues. CDR3: CASSLAGETQYF. The CDR3 DNA is TGCGCCAGCAGCTTGGCGGGAGAGACCCAGTACTTC.

The J gene is TRBJ2-4, the V gene TRBV6-1; TRBD2 matches 8 bases. Losses at the gene ends were 3 bases for V and 1 base for J; bases not matched to a gene: 14. The CDR3 contains 19 residues. CDR1 MNHNS and CDR2 SASEGT come from the germline V gene. The CDR3 reads CASSDLAGGHRLAKNIQYF. The CDR3 DNA sequence: TGTGCCAGCAGTGATTTGGCGGGGGGCCACCGTCTGGCCAAAAACATTCAGTACTTC.

The chain uses TRBV6-2 or TRBV6-3 and TRBJ1-2; 7 bases agree with TRBD1. The junction had 5 bases not matched to a gene; V was cut back by 2 bases and J by 8 bases. This CDR3 is built from 13 residues. CDR1 and CDR2 from the germline V gene are MNHEY and SVGEGT. The CDR3 loop is CASSYPTGFGYTF. In DNA form, the CDR3 reads TGTGCCAGCAGTTACCCGACAGGGTTCGGCTACACCTTC.

This chain joins TRBV4-1 and TRBJ1-6, with a possible D match to TRBD1 (5 bases). The germline CDR1 and CDR2 sequences are MGHRA and YSYEKL. The CDR3 has 17 residues. Trimming took off 0 bases at V and 3 bases at J, with 12 bases between the two ends. The CDR3 bases are TGCGCCAGCAGCCAAGAAAGAAGCCAGGGCTATAATTCACCCCTCCACTTT. It translates to CASSQERSQGYNSPLHF.

The chain carries TRBV5-4 and TRBJ1-2; tentative D call: TRBD1 (6 bases). Germline V CDR1 and CDR2: SGHNT, YYREEE (reference sequence). Trimming removed 2 bases at V and 6 bases at J, with 11 bases between. This CDR3 is 13 amino acids long. The CDR3, as DNA: TGTGCCAGCAGCTTTGACAGGAGTCATGGCTACACCTTC. Encoded protein: CASSFDRSHGYTF. The whole variable domain, filled in from reference TRBV5-4 and TRBJ1-2, reads ETGVTQSPTHLIKTRGQQVTLRCSSQSGHNTVSWYQQALGQGPQFIFQYYREEENGRGNFPPRFSGLQFPNYSSELNVNALELDDSALYLCASSFDRSHGYTFGSGTRLTVV.

This sequence joins TRBV6-2 or TRBV6-3 and TRBJ2-7; possibly TRBD1 for D (6 bases). This CDR3 has 16 amino acids. The V gene lost 6 bases and the J gene lost 6 bases, with 24 bases spanning the gap. CDR1 is MNHEY and CDR2 is SVGEGT in the germline V gene. The CDR3 sequence is CASSPGGTLDSSEQYF. The DNA for the CDR3 is TGTGCCAGCAGCCCTGGCGGTACCCTGGACAGTAGCGAGCAGTACTTC.

The chain carries TRBV4-1 and TRBJ1-5; 7 positions match TRBD1. With V trimmed by 0 bases and J by 0 bases, 11 bases remained unmatched. Germline V CDR1 and CDR2: MGHRA, YSYEKL. This CDR3 has 19 residues. Here the CDR3 DNA reads TGCGCCAGCAGCCAAGACCCTCATGGGACAGTTTATAGCAATCAGCCCCAGCATTTT. It encodes CASSQDPHGTVYSNQPQHF.

The chain links TRBV27 to TRBJ1-1, with 7 bases matching TRBD1. This CDR3 spans 14 amino acids. The trim removed 2 bases at V and 3 bases at J, leaving 3 bases unmatched. Germline assignment: CDR1 MNHEY and CDR2 SMNVEV (reference sequence). CDR3 in amino acids: CASSLRGRHTEAFF. Written as DNA, the CDR3 is TGTGCCAGCAGTTTAAGGGGGCGACACACTGAAGCTTTCTTT.

The gene calls are TRBV7-3 and TRBJ2-2, with TRBD1 matching over 9 bases. J gave up 6 bases and V 5 bases, and 7 bases lay outside the gene matches. CDR3 length equals 15 residues. Germline CDR1 SGHTA, CDR2 FQGTGA. CDR3 DNA: TGTGCCAGCAGCCTCGCGGGACAGGGTGCCGGGGAGCTGTTTTTT. Its protein is CASSLAGQGAGELFF.

The V and J genes are TRBV5-4 and TRBJ2-2; D is possibly TRBD1 (6 bases). Germline CDR1 SGHNT, CDR2 YYREEE (reference sequence). The CDR3 contains 16 residues. The V end was cut by 4 bases, the J end by 6 bases, with 19 bases between. The CDR3 DNA follows: TGTGCCAGCAGCCTGTATGGGGGCCGGCGACCCGGGGAGCTGTTTTTT. Its translation: CASSLYGGRRPGELFF.

The chain is built from TRBV12-3 or TRBV12-4 and TRBJ2-7; weak D call: TRBD1 (6 bases). Trimming left V 5 bases short and J 1 base short, with 9 bases between. The CDR3 is 13 amino acids. In nucleotides, the CDR3 is TGTGCCAGCAGTACCAGGGGTTCCTACGAGCAGTACTTC. Encoded protein: CASSTRGSYEQYF.